A selection of T cell receptor beta chains follows, all from one sample in a study of beta chain features in type 1 diabetes. TCRdb's copy holds only in-frame clones and misses some; the assay was immunoSEQ multiplex PCR. This sample has 200,000 to 250,000 clones, with 25% to 30% found just once. The sample was central memory CD4+ T cells from blood. The receptors were sampled from a young man in good health. The conserved cysteine and the conserved F or W are not part of the CDR3 here. A D gene is named only where the DNA matches it firmly.

j_call: TRBJ2-5; v_call: TRBV5-1; d_call: TRBD1; cdr3_length: 12; cdr3_aa: ASSLGGPQETQY
j_call: TRBJ1-4; v_call: TRBV7-9; d_call: TRBD1; cdr3_length: 12; cdr3_aa: ASSQGQGHEKLF
j_call: TRBJ2-1; v_call: TRBV18; d_call: -; cdr3_length: 11; cdr3_aa: ASAASSYNEQF
j_call: TRBJ1-5; v_call: TRBV30; d_call: -; cdr3_length: 12; cdr3_aa: AWSPIGVNQPQH
j_call: TRBJ2-5; v_call: TRBV5-1; d_call: TRBD2; cdr3_length: 13; cdr3_aa: ASSFQSGSSETQY
j_call: TRBJ2-1; v_call: TRBV6-5; d_call: TRBD2; cdr3_length: 13; cdr3_aa: ASSPSGRAKGEQF
j_call: TRBJ2-3; v_call: TRBV4-2; d_call: -; cdr3_length: 10; cdr3_aa: ASSFGTDTQY
j_call: TRBJ1-2; v_call: TRBV6-5; d_call: TRBD1; cdr3_length: 13; cdr3_aa: ASSVSTGAFYGYT
j_call: TRBJ1-5; v_call: TRBV4-2; d_call: TRBD1; cdr3_length: 13; cdr3_aa: ASSDRDRSSQPQH
j_call: TRBJ2-3; v_call: TRBV29-1; d_call: TRBD1; cdr3_length: 11; cdr3_aa: SVRQGATDTQY
j_call: TRBJ2-6; v_call: TRBV7-8; d_call: -; cdr3_length: 12; cdr3_aa: ASSLVGGANVLT
j_call: TRBJ2-1; v_call: TRBV7-2; d_call: TRBD2; cdr3_length: 13; cdr3_aa: ASTPSGVSYNEQF
j_call: TRBJ2-5; v_call: TRBV7-9; d_call: -; cdr3_length: 15; cdr3_aa: ASSPRGRSWVQETQY
j_call: TRBJ2-1; v_call: TRBV19; d_call: -; cdr3_length: 15; cdr3_aa: ASSLSPGMAVRDEQF
j_call: TRBJ2-7; v_call: TRBV6-5; d_call: TRBD1; cdr3_length: 13; cdr3_aa: ASSYRDRGSYEQY
j_call: TRBJ1-2; v_call: TRBV7-2; d_call: -; cdr3_length: 14; cdr3_aa: ASSLGMVSRHYGYT
j_call: TRBJ2-3; v_call: TRBV14; d_call: -; cdr3_length: 10; cdr3_aa: ASSPQGFTQY
j_call: TRBJ2-3; v_call: TRBV15; d_call: TRBD1; cdr3_length: 15; cdr3_aa: ATSRGGQGGRTDTQY
j_call: TRBJ1-1; v_call: TRBV5-1; d_call: TRBD1; cdr3_length: 13; cdr3_aa: ASSLIRGQSGEAF
j_call: TRBJ2-4; v_call: TRBV7-2; d_call: -; cdr3_length: 12; cdr3_aa: ASSSGLAKNIQY
j_call: TRBJ1-2; v_call: TRBV6-6; d_call: -; cdr3_length: 11; cdr3_aa: ASSNEVSYGYT
j_call: TRBJ2-3; v_call: TRBV18; d_call: -; cdr3_length: 13; cdr3_aa: ASSPVGASTDTQY
j_call: TRBJ2-2; v_call: TRBV4-2; d_call: -; cdr3_length: 14; cdr3_aa: ASSQDDGMHTGELF
j_call: TRBJ2-5; v_call: TRBV5-1; d_call: -; cdr3_length: 11; cdr3_aa: ASSLQGGETQY
j_call: TRBJ2-2; v_call: TRBV6-6; d_call: -; cdr3_length: 14; cdr3_aa: ASSYNPGARFQELF
j_call: TRBJ2-2; v_call: TRBV7-9; d_call: -; cdr3_length: 14; cdr3_aa: ASRTGLADNTGELF
j_call: TRBJ2-3; v_call: TRBV7-8; d_call: -; cdr3_length: 12; cdr3_aa: ASERWGQTDTQY
j_call: TRBJ2-3; v_call: TRBV29-1; d_call: -; cdr3_length: 9; cdr3_aa: SVGKGDTQY
j_call: TRBJ2-5; v_call: TRBV5-6; d_call: TRBD2; cdr3_length: 11; cdr3_aa: ASSVGRGETQY
j_call: TRBJ2-1; v_call: TRBV5-1; d_call: TRBD1; cdr3_length: 14; cdr3_aa: ASSPGQPQLYNEQF
j_call: TRBJ2-7; v_call: TRBV9; d_call: -; cdr3_length: 11; cdr3_aa: ASSVSSNYEQY
j_call: TRBJ2-1; v_call: TRBV11-3; d_call: TRBD2; cdr3_length: 13; cdr3_aa: ASSLGAGVSNEQF
j_call: TRBJ2-1; v_call: TRBV7-6; d_call: TRBD1; cdr3_length: 13; cdr3_aa: ASSSTGGDYNEQF
j_call: TRBJ2-3; v_call: TRBV18; d_call: -; cdr3_length: 13; cdr3_aa: ASSPTSGSTDTQY
j_call: TRBJ2-7; v_call: TRBV29-1; d_call: -; cdr3_length: 9; cdr3_aa: SVRWGDEQY
j_call: TRBJ2-7; v_call: TRBV27; d_call: -; cdr3_length: 11; cdr3_aa: ASSLGWSYEQY
j_call: TRBJ2-3; v_call: TRBV11-2; d_call: TRBD2; cdr3_length: 12; cdr3_aa: ATRLNPAGDTQY
j_call: TRBJ2-7; v_call: TRBV21-1; d_call: -; cdr3_length: 14; cdr3_aa: ASSNSGQVSSYEQY
j_call: TRBJ2-3; v_call: TRBV5-4; d_call: TRBD2; cdr3_length: 13; cdr3_aa: ASSSGGFKSDTQY
j_call: TRBJ1-6; v_call: TRBV25-1; d_call: -; cdr3_length: 11; cdr3_aa: ASSLEGNSPLH
j_call: TRBJ2-3; v_call: TRBV10-3; d_call: -; cdr3_length: 12; cdr3_aa: ASQDKSSTDTQY
j_call: TRBJ2-7; v_call: TRBV10-1; d_call: TRBD2; cdr3_length: 15; cdr3_aa: ASSATTASGELGEQY
j_call: TRBJ2-3; v_call: TRBV7-2; d_call: -; cdr3_length: 12; cdr3_aa: ASSTDTQADTQY
j_call: TRBJ2-1; v_call: TRBV30; d_call: TRBD1; cdr3_length: 13; cdr3_aa: AWTGTGRANNEQF
j_call: TRBJ2-2; v_call: TRBV11-2; d_call: TRBD1; cdr3_length: 13; cdr3_aa: ASSSGTGGTGELF
j_call: TRBJ1-1; v_call: TRBV5-1; d_call: -; cdr3_length: 12; cdr3_aa: ASSLNAAVGEAF
j_call: TRBJ1-2; v_call: TRBV30; d_call: -; cdr3_length: 10; cdr3_aa: AWSRQGYGYT
j_call: TRBJ1-1; v_call: TRBV10-3; d_call: -; cdr3_length: 11; cdr3_aa: AIQGLPNTEAF
j_call: TRBJ1-5; v_call: TRBV7-9; d_call: -; cdr3_length: 11; cdr3_aa: ASSFGRDQPQH
j_call: TRBJ2-7; v_call: TRBV25-1; d_call: -; cdr3_length: 9; cdr3_aa: ASSRGYEQY
j_call: TRBJ2-7; v_call: TRBV7-2; d_call: -; cdr3_length: 13; cdr3_aa: ASSLAAGTAYEQY
j_call: TRBJ1-6; v_call: TRBV5-6; d_call: TRBD1; cdr3_length: 13; cdr3_aa: ASSFERTGASPLH
j_call: TRBJ1-2; v_call: TRBV5-4; d_call: -; cdr3_length: 12; cdr3_aa: ASSSAGGAYGYT
j_call: TRBJ2-1; v_call: TRBV7-2; d_call: -; cdr3_length: 9; cdr3_aa: ASRNYNEQF